This T cell receptor (beta chain) was captured in a study of STAT5B mutations in CD4+ large granular lymphocyte leukemia. The germline CDR1 and CDR2 sequences are KGHSH and LQKENI. This CDR3 spans 15 amino acids. V was cut by 6 bases and J by 10 bases, with 19 bases left in between. Sequencing was performed with immunoSEQ multiplex PCR; in TCRdb, only in-frame clones are kept and a portion is missing. There are roughly 30,000 clones in the sample; approximately 79% occur only once, and roughly 6.2% lies in the top ten. This receptor was obtained from a human donor in good health. The gene calls are TRBV18 and TRBJ1-6; tentatively, D is TRBD1 (6 bases). Sample: CD4+ T cells from blood buffy coats. CDR3 coding DNA: TGTGCCAGCTCTCCCGCGGGGGGGCAGGGATCACCCCTCCACTTT. Translating it yields CASSPAGGQGSPLHF. The complete variable domain, with remaining parts taken from reference TRBV18 and TRBJ1-6, reads NAGVMQNPRHLVRRRGQEARLRCSPMKGHSHVYWYRQLPEEGLKFMVYLQKENIIDESGMPKERFSAEFPKEGPSILRIQQVVRGDSAAYFCASSPAGGQGSPLHFGNGTRLTVT.